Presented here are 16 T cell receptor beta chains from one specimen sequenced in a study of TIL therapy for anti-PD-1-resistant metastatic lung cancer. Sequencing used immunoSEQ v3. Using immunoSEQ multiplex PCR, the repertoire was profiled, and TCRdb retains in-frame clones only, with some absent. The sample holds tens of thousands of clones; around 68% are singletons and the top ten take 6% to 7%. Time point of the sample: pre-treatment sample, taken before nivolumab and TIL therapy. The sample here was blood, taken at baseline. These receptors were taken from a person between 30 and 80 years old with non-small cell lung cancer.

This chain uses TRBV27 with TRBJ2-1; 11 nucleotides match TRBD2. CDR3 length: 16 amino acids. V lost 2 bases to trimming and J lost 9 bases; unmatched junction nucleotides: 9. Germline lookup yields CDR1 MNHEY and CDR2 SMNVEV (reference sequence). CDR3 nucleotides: TGTGCCAGCAGTTTACGTGCACTAGCGGGGGTTAGTGAGCAGTTCTTC. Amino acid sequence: CASSLRALAGVSEQFF.

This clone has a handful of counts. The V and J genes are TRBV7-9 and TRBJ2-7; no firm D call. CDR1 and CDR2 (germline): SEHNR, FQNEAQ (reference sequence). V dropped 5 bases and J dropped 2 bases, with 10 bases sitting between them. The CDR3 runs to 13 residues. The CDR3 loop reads CASSRTETYEQYF. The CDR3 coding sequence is TGTGCCAGCAGCCGTACTGAGACCTACGAGCAGTACTTC.

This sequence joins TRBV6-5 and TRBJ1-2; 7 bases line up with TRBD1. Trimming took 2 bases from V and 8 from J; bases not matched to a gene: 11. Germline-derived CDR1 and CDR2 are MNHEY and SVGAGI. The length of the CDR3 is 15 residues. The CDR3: CASSYQKEDREGYTF. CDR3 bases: TGTGCCAGCAGTTACCAGAAAGAAGACAGGGAGGGCTACACCTTC.

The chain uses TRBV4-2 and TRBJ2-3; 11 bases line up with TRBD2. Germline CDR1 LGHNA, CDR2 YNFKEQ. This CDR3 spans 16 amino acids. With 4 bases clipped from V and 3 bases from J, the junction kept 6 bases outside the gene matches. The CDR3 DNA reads TGTGCCAGCAGCCGGAAGGGGACTAGCGGTACAGATACGCAGTATTTT. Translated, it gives CASSRKGTSGTDTQYF.

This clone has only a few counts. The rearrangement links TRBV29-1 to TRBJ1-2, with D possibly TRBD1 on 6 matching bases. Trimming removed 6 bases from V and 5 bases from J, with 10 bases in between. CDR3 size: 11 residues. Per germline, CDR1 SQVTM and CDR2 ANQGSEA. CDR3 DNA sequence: TGCAGCGTGGAAACAGGGTATGGCTACACCTTC. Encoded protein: CSVETGYGYTF.

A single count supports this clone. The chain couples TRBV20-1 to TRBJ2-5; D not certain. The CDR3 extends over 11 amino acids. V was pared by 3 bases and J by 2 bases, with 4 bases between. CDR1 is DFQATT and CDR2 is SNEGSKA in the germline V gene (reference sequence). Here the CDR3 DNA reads TGCAGTGCTAGGAGGCAAGAGACCCAGTACTTC. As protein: CSARRQETQYF.

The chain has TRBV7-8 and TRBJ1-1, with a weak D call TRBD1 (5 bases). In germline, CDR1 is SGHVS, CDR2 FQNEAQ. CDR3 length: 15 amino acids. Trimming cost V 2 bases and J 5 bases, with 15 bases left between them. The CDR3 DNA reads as TGTGCCAGCAGCTTATCGGGGACTTATGGGACTGAAGCTTTCTTT. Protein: CASSLSGTYGTEAFF.

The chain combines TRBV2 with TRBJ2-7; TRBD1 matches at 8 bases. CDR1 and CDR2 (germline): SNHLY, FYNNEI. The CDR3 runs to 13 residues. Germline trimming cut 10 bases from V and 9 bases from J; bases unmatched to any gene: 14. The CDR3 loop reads CATTQGGSTRQYF. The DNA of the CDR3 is TGTGCCACCACACAGGGGGGCTCGACTAGGCAGTACTTC.

The CDR3 coding sequence is TGTGCCAGCAGCCAGACGGTAGAAAAACTGTTTTTT. Amino acids: CASSQTVEKLFF. The chain joins TRBV6-1 to TRBJ1-4; the D is unclear. The CDR3 is made up of 12 amino acids. In germline, CDR1 is MNHNS, CDR2 SASEGT. Trimming stripped 6 bases from V and 8 bases from J, with 10 bases between.

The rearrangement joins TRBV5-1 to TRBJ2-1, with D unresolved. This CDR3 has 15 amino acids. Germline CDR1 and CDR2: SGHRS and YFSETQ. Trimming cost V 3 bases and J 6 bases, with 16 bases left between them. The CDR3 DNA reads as TGCGCCAGCAGCTACCTAGGTCCCGCCCGCAATGAGCAGTTCTTC. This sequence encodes CASSYLGPARNEQFF.

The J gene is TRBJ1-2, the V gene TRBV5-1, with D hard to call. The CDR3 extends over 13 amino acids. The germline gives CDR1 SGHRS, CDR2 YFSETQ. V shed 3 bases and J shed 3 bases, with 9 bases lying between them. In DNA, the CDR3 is TGCGCCAGCAGCTCCCCCCCCTACTATGGCTACACCTTC. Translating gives CASSSPPYYGYTF.

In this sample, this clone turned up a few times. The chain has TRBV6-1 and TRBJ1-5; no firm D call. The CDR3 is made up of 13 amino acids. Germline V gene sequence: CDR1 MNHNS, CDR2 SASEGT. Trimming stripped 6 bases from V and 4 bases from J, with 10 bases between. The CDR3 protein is CASSAVGNQPQHF. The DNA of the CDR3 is TGTGCCAGCAGCGCAGTTGGAAATCAGCCCCAGCATTTT.

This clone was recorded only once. CDR3 region: CSVALGGDTIYF. The CDR3, as DNA: TGCAGCGTTGCCCTAGGGGGGGACACCATATATTTT. This chain uses TRBV29-1 with TRBJ1-3, with D possibly matching TRBD1 (6 bases). CDR3 length: 12 residues. Trimming removed 4 bases from V and 8 bases from J, with 12 bases in between. The germline V gene encodes CDR1 SQVTM and CDR2 ANQGSEA.

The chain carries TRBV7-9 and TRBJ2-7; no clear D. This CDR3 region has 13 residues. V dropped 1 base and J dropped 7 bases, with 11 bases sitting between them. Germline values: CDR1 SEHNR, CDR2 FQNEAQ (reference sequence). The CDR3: CASSLGGSLEQYF. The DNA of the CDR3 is TGTGCCAGCAGCTTAGGCGGCAGTCTGGAGCAGTACTTC. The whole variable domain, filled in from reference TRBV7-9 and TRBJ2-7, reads DTGVSQNPRHKITKRGQNVTFRCDPISEHNRLYWYRQTLGQGPEFLTYFQNEAQLEKSRLLSDRFSAERPKGSFSTLEIQRTEQGDSAMYLCASSLGGSLEQYFGPGTRLTVT.

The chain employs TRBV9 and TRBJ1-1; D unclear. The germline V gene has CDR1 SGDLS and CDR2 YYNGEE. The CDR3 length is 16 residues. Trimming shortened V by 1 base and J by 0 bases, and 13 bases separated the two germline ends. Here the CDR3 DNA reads TGTGCCAGCAGCGTAATGGGAAGTTCTATGAACACTGAAGCTTTCTTT. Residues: CASSVMGSSMNTEAFF.

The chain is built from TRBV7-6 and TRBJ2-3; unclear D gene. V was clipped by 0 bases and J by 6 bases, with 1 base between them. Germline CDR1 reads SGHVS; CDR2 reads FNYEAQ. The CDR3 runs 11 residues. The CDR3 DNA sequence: TGTGCCAGCAGCTTAGCTGATACGCAGTATTTT. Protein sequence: CASSLADTQYF.